Each of the 29 T cell receptor beta chains below was sequenced from the same sample in a study of CXCR3-negative and CXCR3-positive naive CD8 T cells. TRB cDNA was prepared as libraries by UMI-labeled 5' RACE. From the 5' RACE reads, TCRdb lists one entry per CDR3 protein and no DNA. The sample table sets out 75,000 or so distinct CDR3 sequences. Sequencing input: naive CXCR3- CD8+ T cells from blood. The subset was: CD45RO-CCR7+CD27+CD95- naive CD8+ T cells lacking CXCR3 (TNR3-). The receptors were gathered from a human donor in good health. Some clones in this sample may be carry-over from other donors' samples.

The CDR3 region is CASSLTGTINTEAFF. The chain is built from TRBV27 and TRBJ1-1; the D call of TRBD1 rests on TCRdb alone, since no DNA is present to check it. Germline V gene lookup returns CDR1 MNHEY and CDR2 SMNVEV (reference sequence). The CDR3 is 15 residues long.

The chain employs TRBV28 and TRBJ2-7; the TCRdb D gene call, TRBD1, has no DNA to confirm it. The CDR3 covers 16 residues. The germline CDR1 and CDR2 sequences are MDHEN and SYDVKM. The CDR3 here is CASSAPGRTSSYEQYF.

The chain uses TRBV2 and TRBJ2-1; lacking DNA, the TRBD2 call made by TCRdb goes unchecked. The germline gives CDR1 SNHLY, CDR2 FYNNEI. CDR3 length equals 13 residues. The CDR3 loop is CASPGDGPYEQYF.

The chain recombines TRBV7-2 with TRBJ2-2; TCRdb selects TRBD1, and the lack of DNA leaves this call unchecked. The germline V gene encodes CDR1 SGHTA and CDR2 FQGNSA. CDR3 length: 14 amino acids. Here the CDR3 reads CASSFFRQDGELFF.

V gene TRBV6-6 combines with J gene TRBJ2-7; the TCRdb D gene call, TRBD2, has no DNA to confirm it. The CDR3 is 16 residues long. CDR1 MNHNY and CDR2 SVGAGI come from the germline V gene (reference sequence). The CDR3 loop is CASSYSPSGSTYEQYF.

The chain couples TRBV20-1 to TRBJ2-1. The CDR3 spans 12 residues. Germline values: CDR1 DFQATT, CDR2 SNEGSKA (reference sequence). The CDR3: CSAKGPLPEQFF.

This chain's CDR3 is CASSLFGVHNEQFF. The chain uses TRBV28 and TRBJ2-1. The germline V gene encodes CDR1 MDHEN and CDR2 SYDVKM. The CDR3 is 14 amino acids.

The gene calls are TRBV4-2 and TRBJ2-3; TCRdb designates TRBD2, a call that cannot be tested without DNA. The CDR3 totals 17 residues. In germline, CDR1 is LGHNA, CDR2 YNFKEQ. This chain's CDR3 is CASSQVTSATYTATQYF.

The chain recombines TRBV7-3 with TRBJ2-3. This CDR3 spans 12 amino acids. The germline CDR1 and CDR2 sequences are SGHTA and FQGTGA. The CDR3 reads CASSLSQDTQYF.

The J gene is TRBJ2-1, the V gene TRBV12-3 or TRBV12-4; TCRdb designates TRBD2, a call that cannot be tested without DNA. The CDR3 covers 16 residues. CDR3 sequence: CASSFGLAGEGTEQFF.

The gene calls are TRBV28 and TRBJ1-5. This CDR3 contains 15 residues. Germline loops: CDR1 MDHEN, CDR2 SYDVKM. CDR3 region: CASSFEAGRNQPQHF.

V and J are TRBV7-9 and TRBJ2-1; TCRdb selects TRBD1, and the lack of DNA leaves this call unchecked. The CDR3 has 14 residues. Germline CDR1 SEHNR, CDR2 FQNEAQ (reference sequence). CDR3 residues: CASSLEEGVNEQFF.

J is TRBJ2-7 and V is TRBV29-1; TCRdb designates TRBD1, a call that cannot be tested without DNA. The CDR3 covers 12 residues. Per germline, CDR1 SQVTM and CDR2 ANQGSEA. The CDR3 protein is CSVPGQGGEQYF.

This chain's CDR3 is CASSLIEALELYGYTF. The V gene is TRBV7-9, the J gene TRBJ1-2. Germline-derived CDR1 and CDR2 are SEHNR and FQNEAQ (reference sequence). The CDR3 extends over 16 amino acids.

The rearrangement joins TRBV27 to TRBJ2-2. The CDR3 runs to 12 residues. Germline V lookup: CDR1 MNHEY, CDR2 SMNVEV (reference sequence). The CDR3 sequence: CASSFWTGELFF.

CDR3 loop: CASTTRPSGRDEQFF. The V gene is TRBV7-9, the J gene TRBJ2-1; the TCRdb D gene call, TRBD2, has no DNA to confirm it. In germline, CDR1 is SEHNR, CDR2 FQNEAQ (reference sequence). The CDR3 covers 15 residues.

The J gene is TRBJ2-1, the V gene TRBV7-3; TCRdb gives TRBD1 as the D gene, but with no DNA this cannot be confirmed. The CDR3 runs 16 residues. The germline gives CDR1 SGHTA, CDR2 FQGTGA. The CDR3 reads CASSSGPGTGKNEQFF.

The chain joins TRBV7-6 to TRBJ2-7; the D call of TRBD2 rests on TCRdb alone, since no DNA is present to check it. The CDR3 spans 17 residues. CDR1 and CDR2 from the germline V gene are SGHVS and FNYEAQ. The CDR3 spells CASSLSEVRGGLYEQYF.

The chain is built from TRBV27 and TRBJ1-2. There are 14 residues in the CDR3. Looked up from germline, CDR1 is MNHEY and CDR2 is SMNVEV (reference sequence). The CDR3 region is CASSLNPLVDGYTF.

The J gene is TRBJ2-3, the V gene TRBV20-1; TCRdb proposes TRBD2, but this gene call is untestable without DNA. From germline, CDR1 is DFQATT and CDR2 SNEGSKA (reference sequence). There are 16 residues in the CDR3. CDR3 sequence: CSARDAETSEPHTQYF.

The J gene is TRBJ2-7, the V gene TRBV29-1; TCRdb's D gene call, TRBD1, goes unchecked for lack of DNA. The CDR3 runs to 13 residues. In germline, CDR1 is SQVTM, CDR2 ANQGSEA. CDR3: CSVGQGESYEQYF.

V is TRBV7-9 and J is TRBJ2-1; TCRdb names TRBD1, which stays unverified in the absence of DNA. The CDR3 contains 16 residues. Germline CDR1 SEHNR, CDR2 FQNEAQ (reference sequence). This chain's CDR3 is CASSLAGGDPYNEQFF.

This chain links TRBV7-8 with TRBJ2-3; there is no DNA to check the TCRdb D call of TRBD2. The CDR3 loop spans 17 amino acids. The germline CDR1 and CDR2 sequences are SGHVS and FQNEAQ. The CDR3 reads CASSRRAGAGSTDTQYF.

This chain joins TRBV7-6 and TRBJ2-1. The CDR3 runs to 14 residues. CDR1 is SGHVS and CDR2 is FNYEAQ in the germline V gene. This CDR3 is CASSLALGVEEQFF.

The J gene is TRBJ2-3, the V gene TRBV19; TCRdb selects TRBD1, and the lack of DNA leaves this call unchecked. Germline CDR1 LNHDA, CDR2 SQIVND (reference sequence). The length of the CDR3 is 15 residues. This chain's CDR3 is CASKGAGGFPDTQYF.

The chain uses TRBV28 and TRBJ2-7. Germline-derived CDR1 and CDR2 are MDHEN and SYDVKM. The CDR3 spans 13 residues. This chain's CDR3 is CASSFLPANEQYF.

V and J are TRBV27 and TRBJ2-1. Germline V gene data show CDR1 as MNHEY and CDR2 as SMNVEV (reference sequence). The CDR3 loop spans 14 amino acids. CDR3 sequence reads: CASSLGLLYNEQFF.

The V and J genes are TRBV11-2 and TRBJ2-7. The germline CDR1 and CDR2 sequences are SGHAT and FQNNGV. The CDR3 has 14 residues. CDR3 loop: CASSQAGASYEQYF.

The chain couples TRBV7-2 to TRBJ2-3; the D call from TCRdb, TRBD2, cannot be confirmed without DNA. CDR3 length: 20 amino acids. Per the germline V gene, CDR1 is SGHTA and CDR2 is FQGNSA. The CDR3 protein is CASSLVSEGLAGLFTDTQYF.